The 14 T cell receptor beta chains in this list originate from one sample, sequenced in a study of control samples from healthy donors and cancer patients. The protocol was immunoSEQ multiplex PCR, while the TCRdb copy is restricted to in-frame clones and leaves out a portion. The sample records 150,000 to 160,000 clones, around 95% being singletons. Sequenced: blood. Receptors originate from a man in his forties in good health.

The gene calls are TRBV24-1 and TRBJ2-3; D call uncertain. V lost 3 bases and J lost 5, with 17 bases in between. The CDR3 length is 16 residues. CDR1 is KGHDR, CDR2 SFDVKD, per germline. CDR3 residues: CATSDPTGPLGDTQYF. As DNA, the CDR3 is TGTGCCACCAGTGATCCCACGGGCCCTTTGGGAGATACGCAGTATTTT.

The CDR3 sequence is CASRGASGGNTDTQYF. In DNA, the CDR3 is TGCGCCAGCAGAGGGGCTAGCGGGGGTAACACAGATACGCAGTATTTT. The chain uses TRBV5-1 and TRBJ2-3; 10 nucleotides match TRBD2. The CDR3 contains 16 residues. Per germline, CDR1 SGHRS and CDR2 YFSETQ. Trimming took 5 bases from V and 2 from J; bases not matched to a gene: 8.

This clone has a handful of counts. The chain recombines TRBV4-1 with TRBJ1-6; TRBD1 might be the D (6 bases). CDR3 length: 17 amino acids. With 0 bases removed from V and 4 bases from J, the gap between germline ends came to 13 bases. The germline V gene has CDR1 MGHRA and CDR2 YSYEKL. The DNA of the CDR3 is TGCGCCAGCAGCCAAGAAGCAGAAGGGACATATAATTCACCCCTCCACTTT. Its translation: CASSQEAEGTYNSPLHF.

The chain uses TRBV9 and TRBJ2-5; perhaps TRBD1 as D (6 bases). This CDR3 is 15 amino acids long. Trimming took 4 bases from V and 2 from J, leaving 15 bases between them. CDR1 and CDR2 (germline): SGDLS, YYNGEE. CDR3 sequence reads: CASSPLKGTQETQYF. Here the CDR3 DNA reads TGTGCCAGCAGCCCCTTGAAGGGGACACAAGAGACCCAGTACTTC.

This chain connects TRBV7-9 to TRBJ2-7; D uncertain. Trimming left V 5 bases short and J 6 bases short, with 14 bases between. The CDR3 loop spans 13 amino acids. Germline values: CDR1 SEHNR, CDR2 FQNEAQ (reference sequence). In DNA form, the CDR3 reads TGTGCCAGCAGCCCTCGAGACGACGTCGAGCAGTACTTC. It codes for CASSPRDDVEQYF. Together with reference TRBV7-9 and TRBJ2-7, the CDR3 gives the full variable domain: DTGVSQNPRHKITKRGQNVTFRCDPISEHNRLYWYRQTLGQGPEFLTYFQNEAQLEKSRLLSDRFSAERPKGSFSTLEIQRTEQGDSAMYLCASSPRDDVEQYFGPGTRLTVT.

In its sample, this clone was seen once. This CDR3 is CASSPDRTGYNQPQHF. The CDR3 DNA sequence: TGTGCCAGCAGCCCAGACCGAACGGGCTACAATCAGCCCCAGCATTTT. V is TRBV7-9 and J is TRBJ1-5; D is unclear. The CDR3 extends over 16 amino acids. The ends were cut back, 5 bases at V and 3 bases at J, with 17 bases in the middle. Germline lookup yields CDR1 SEHNR and CDR2 FQNEAQ (reference sequence). Full variable domain (remainder filled in from reference TRBV7-9 and TRBJ1-5): DTGVSQNPRHKITKRGQNVTFRCDPISEHNRLYWYRQTLGQGPEFLTYFQNEAQLEKSRLLSDRFSAERPKGSFSTLEIQRTEQGDSAMYLCASSPDRTGYNQPQHFGDGTRLSIL.

Of note for this clone: The junction shows a germline mismatch at one end, possibly a read error. The J gene is TRBJ1-2, the V gene TRBV20-1; D remains unclear. The CDR3 length is 8 residues. Germline-derived CDR1 and CDR2 are DFQATT and SNEGSKA (reference sequence). The CDR3 reads CSAAGRAF. CDR3 bases: TGCAGTGCTGCCGGCCGAGCCTTC.

On this clone: Other DNA sequences of this sample code for an identical CDR3. V usage is TRBV18 and J usage is TRBJ1-1; D is undetermined. Germline V gene data show CDR1 as KGHSH and CDR2 as LQKENI. V was clipped by 2 bases and J by 0 bases, with 10 bases between them. The CDR3 spans 15 residues. The DNA of the CDR3 is TGTGCCAGCTCACCAGGCGCAGGCTTGAACACTGAAGCTTTCTTT. Residues: CASSPGAGLNTEAFF.

The chain carries TRBV12-3 or TRBV12-4 and TRBJ1-1; no firm D call. The CDR3 has 11 residues. Trimming shortened V by 6 bases and J by 11 bases, and 13 bases separated the two germline ends. The CDR3 DNA reads TGTGCCAGCAGCCGAGGTAGCCGGGCTTTCTTT. Translated, it gives CASSRGSRAFF.

The chain joins TRBV7-9 to TRBJ1-4; D unclear. The V end was cut by 0 bases, the J end by 4 bases, with 12 bases between. Looked up from germline, CDR1 is SEHNR and CDR2 is FQNEAQ (reference sequence). CDR3 length equals 16 residues. In nucleotides, the CDR3 is TGTGCCAGCAGCTTAGCGTGGGAGAACTATAATGAAAAACTGTTTTTT. Its translation: CASSLAWENYNEKLFF. Full variable domain (missing parts from reference TRBV7-9 and TRBJ1-4): DTGVSQNPRHKITKRGQNVTFRCDPISEHNRLYWYRQTLGQGPEFLTYFQNEAQLEKSRLLSDRFSAERPKGSFSTLEIQRTEQGDSAMYLCASSLAWENYNEKLFFGSGTQLSVL.

The chain recombines TRBV7-9 with TRBJ2-3, with no clear D. Trimming took off 1 base at V and 4 bases at J, with 3 bases between the two ends. The CDR3 contains 12 residues. The germline V gene encodes CDR1 SEHNR and CDR2 FQNEAQ (reference sequence). CDR3 protein: CASSLEADTQYF. The CDR3 DNA follows: TGTGCCAGCAGCTTAGAGGCAGATACGCAGTATTTT.

The chain is built from TRBV5-1 and TRBJ1-1; D unclear. CDR1 is SGHRS and CDR2 is YFSETQ in the germline V gene. This CDR3 is built from 14 residues. The ends were cut back, 4 bases at V and 4 bases at J, with 14 bases in the middle. As DNA, the CDR3 is TGCGCCAGCAGCCCCCATGGGGTGGCCACTGAAGCTTTCTTT. It specifies CASSPHGVATEAFF.

The V call is TRBV6-2 or TRBV6-3, the J call TRBJ2-3; D ambiguous. The CDR3 covers 12 residues. Germline V gene sequence: CDR1 MNHEY, CDR2 SVGEGT. The V end was cut by 0 bases, the J end by 5 bases, with 3 bases between. The CDR3 DNA sequence: TGTGCCAGCAGTTACTCGGGAGATACGCAGTATTTT. Amino acid sequence: CASSYSGDTQYF.

This rearrangement joins TRBV24-1 to TRBJ1-1; TRBD1 agrees at 7 bases. Germline CDR1 is KGHDR and CDR2 is SFDVKD. CDR3 size: 15 residues. V was pared by 5 bases and J by 4 bases, with 9 bases of the junction left unmatched. The CDR3 reads CATSVDREAGTEAFF. The CDR3, as DNA: TGTGCCACCAGTGTCGACAGGGAAGCGGGCACTGAAGCTTTCTTT.